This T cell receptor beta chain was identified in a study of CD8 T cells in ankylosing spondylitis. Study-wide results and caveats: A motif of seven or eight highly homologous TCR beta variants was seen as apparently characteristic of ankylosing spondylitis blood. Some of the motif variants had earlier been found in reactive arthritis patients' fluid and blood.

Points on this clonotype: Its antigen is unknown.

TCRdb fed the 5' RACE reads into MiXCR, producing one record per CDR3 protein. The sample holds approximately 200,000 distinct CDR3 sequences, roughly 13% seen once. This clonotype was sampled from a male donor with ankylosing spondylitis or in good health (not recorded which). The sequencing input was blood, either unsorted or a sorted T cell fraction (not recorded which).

CDR3 protein: CASSLEGSNQPQHF. DNA for the CDR3: TGTGCCAGCAGCTTGGAAGGGAGCAATCAGCCCCAGCATTTT. This chain uses TRBV5-6 with TRBJ1-5, with D unclear. Trimming cost V 0 bases and J 1 base, with 5 bases left between them. The CDR3 totals 14 residues. Germline V gives CDR1 SGHDT, CDR2 YYEEEE.